This T cell receptor beta chain was retrieved from a study of graft-versus-host responses after intestinal transplantation. There are 15 residues in the CDR3. V lost 6 bases and J lost 6; bases outside the gene matches: 6. Germline V gives CDR1 SGHDN, CDR2 FVKESK. The protocol was immunoSEQ multiplex PCR, while the TCRdb copy is restricted to in-frame clones and leaves out a portion. The table includes more than 65,000 clones, 80% to 95% detected once. Worth noting for this clone: The antigen is not known.

The chain carries TRBV14 and TRBJ2-3; 13 bases agree with TRBD2. The clonotype originates from a human donor who received an intestinal transplant. The sample here was unstimulated CD8+ T cells sorted from spleen or lymph node cells, taken before intestinal transplant. The DNA of the CDR3 is TGTGCCAGCAGTACTAGCGGGGGGGCCTGGGATACGCAGTATTTT. This translates into CASSTSGGAWDTQYF.